Reported below is one T cell receptor beta chain. The data were taken from a study of blood T cell repertoires in COVID-19. About the research overall: The samples span acute and convalescent COVID-19 from the United States, Italy and Spain.

Germline CDR1 is MDHEN and CDR2 is SYDVKM. Germline trimming cut 5 bases from V and 4 bases from J; bases unmatched to any gene: 4. The CDR3 is made up of 15 amino acids. This table comes from immunoSEQ multiplex PCR, and its TCRdb copy is limited to in-frame clones, with some not included. The table shows about 170,000 clones, with more than 70% occurring only once. This TCR was recovered from a woman older than 75 with active or convalescent COVID-19. The sequenced sample was peripheral blood. This sequence joins TRBV28 and TRBJ2-3, with TRBD2 identical over 12 bases. For the CDR3, the DNA is TGTGCCAGCAGTCTAGCGGGAGGGGGGGCAGATACGCAGTATTTT. Its translation is CASSLAGGGADTQYF.